In its sample, the clone carrying this T cell receptor (beta chain) was seen many times. The antigen is not known. The data are from a study of neurological immune-mediated disorders. Time point specified: technical triplicate 1. Sorted libraries came from 1 million CD4+ or CD8+ T cells. Points from the study as a whole: CDR3 amino acid sequences of expanded clones were not shared across subjects, a result suggesting private repertoires in all groups.

The J segment lost 4 bases and the V segment lost 0 bases, leaving 15 bases of the junction unmatched. The germline V gene encodes CDR1 ENHRY and CDR2 SYGVKD. The CDR3 length is 19 residues. The cDNA was synthesized by 5'RACE incorporating 10-nucleotide random UMIs. MiXCR, run by TCRdb on the 5' RACE reads, gives a single entry per CDR3 protein. The sample yields 20,000 to 25,000 distinct CDR3 sequences, roughly an eighth seen once. This TCR was recovered from a female donor with HTLV-1-associated myelopathy (HAM/TSP). The sequenced sample consisted of CD4+ T cells from blood. The chain links TRBV10-3 to TRBJ2-3; 8 bases are a match to TRBD2. The CDR3 loop is CAISESNTGGGLVADTQYF. CDR3 sequence (DNA): TGTGCCATCAGTGAGTCGAACACTGGCGGGGGGTTAGTCGCAGATACGCAGTATTTT.